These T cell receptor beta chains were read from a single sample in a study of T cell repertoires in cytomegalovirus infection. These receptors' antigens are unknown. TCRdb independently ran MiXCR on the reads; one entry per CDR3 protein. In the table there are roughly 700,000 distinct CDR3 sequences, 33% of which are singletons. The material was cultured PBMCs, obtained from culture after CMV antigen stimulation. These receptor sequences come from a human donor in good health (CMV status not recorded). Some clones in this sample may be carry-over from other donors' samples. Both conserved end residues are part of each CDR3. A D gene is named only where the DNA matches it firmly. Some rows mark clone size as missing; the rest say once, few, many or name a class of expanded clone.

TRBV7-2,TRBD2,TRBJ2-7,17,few,TGTGCCAGCAGCCGCAGACTAGCGGGAGCCCTTCCCTACGAGCAGTACTTC,CASSRRLAGALPYEQYF
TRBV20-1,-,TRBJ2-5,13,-,TGCAGTGCTAGAGTAGGAGCGGAAGAGACCCAGTACTTC,CSARVGAEETQYF
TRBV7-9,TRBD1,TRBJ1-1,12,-,TGTGCCAGCAGCTCAGAGGACAGGGCGGCTTTCTTT,CASSSEDRAAFF
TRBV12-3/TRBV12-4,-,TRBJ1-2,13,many,TGTGCCAGCAGCTTTGGGGCTAACTATGGCTACACCTTC,CASSFGANYGYTF
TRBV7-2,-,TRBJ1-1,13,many,TGTGCCAGCAGCTTAGGCCACAACACTGAAGCTTTCTTT,CASSLGHNTEAFF
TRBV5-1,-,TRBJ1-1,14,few,TGCGCCAGCAGCGTGTGGGGTCAGGGAACTGAAGCTTTCTTT,CASSVWGQGTEAFF
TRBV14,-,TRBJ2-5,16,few,TGTGCCAGCAGCCCGTTCACAGGGATCCGAGGGGAGACCCAGTACTTC,CASSPFTGIRGETQYF
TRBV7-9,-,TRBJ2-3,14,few,TGTGCCAGCAGCTCAGCACCCAGCACAGATACGCAGTATTTT,CASSSAPSTDTQYF
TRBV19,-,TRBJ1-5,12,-,TGTGCCAGTAGGGAACAGACGCAGCCCCAGCATTTT,CASREQTQPQHF
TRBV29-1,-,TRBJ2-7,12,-,TGCAGCGTTGAGAACAGGGCGGGCGAGCAGTACTTC,CSVENRAGEQYF
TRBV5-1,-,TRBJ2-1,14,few,TGCGCCAGCAATTTGAACAGGGCTTCCAATGAGCAGTTCTTC,CASNLNRASNEQFF
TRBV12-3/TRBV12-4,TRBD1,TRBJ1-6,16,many,TGTGCCAGCAGTCGACCTCCCGGGACAGGGTTATCACCCCTCCACTTT,CASSRPPGTGLSPLHF
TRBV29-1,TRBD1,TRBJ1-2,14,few,TGCAGCGTTGAAGGGGACAGGGAAGACTATGGCTACACCTTC,CSVEGDREDYGYTF
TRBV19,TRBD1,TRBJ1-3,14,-,TGTGCCAGCCACAGGGGGGGCTCTGGAAACACCATATATTTT,CASHRGGSGNTIYF
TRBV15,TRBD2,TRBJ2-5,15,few,TGTGCCACCAGCAGAGCTACGGCGGGAGGTGAGACCCAGTACTTC,CATSRATAGGETQYF
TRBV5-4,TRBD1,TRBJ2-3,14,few,TGTGCCAGCAGGAACAGACAGGGAACAGATACGCAGTATTTT,CASRNRQGTDTQYF
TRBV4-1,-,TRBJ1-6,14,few,TGCGCCAGCAGCCAAGTCGGCAGTAAATCACCCCTCCACTTT,CASSQVGSKSPLHF
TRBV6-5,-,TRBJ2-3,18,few,TGTGCCAGCTCAAGGGCCTCGGGAAGTGTGCTCGGCACAGATACGCAGTATTTT,CASSRASGSVLGTDTQYF
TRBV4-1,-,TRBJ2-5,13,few,TGCGCCAGCAGCCAACATACCTCCAAGACCCAGTACTTC,CASSQHTSKTQYF
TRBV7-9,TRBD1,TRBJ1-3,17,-,TGTGCCAGCAGCCCCCCGTGGGACAGCTCCTCTGGAAACACCATATATTTT,CASSPPWDSSSGNTIYF
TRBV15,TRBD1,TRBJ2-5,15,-,TGTGCCACCAGCAGCCATAAGACAGGGTTGGAGACCCAGTACTTC,CATSSHKTGLETQYF
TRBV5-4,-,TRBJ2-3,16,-,TGTGCCAGCAGCTTGAATCCCTCTCCTAGCACAGATACGCAGTATTTT,CASSLNPSPSTDTQYF
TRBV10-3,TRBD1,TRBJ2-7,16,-,TGTGCCATCAGTGAGAAGGGTGGGACAGGGTTCTACGAGCAGTACTTC,CAISEKGGTGFYEQYF
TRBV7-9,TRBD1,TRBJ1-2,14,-,TGTGCCAGCAGCTTTTCGGACAGGGTCGGCGGCTACACCTTC,CASSFSDRVGGYTF
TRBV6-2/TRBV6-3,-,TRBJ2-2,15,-,TGTGCCAGCAGTGCCGGGTCCCCAATAATGGGGGAGCTGTTTTTT,CASSAGSPIMGELFF
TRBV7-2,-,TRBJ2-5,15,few,TGTGCCAGCAGCTTAGTACGTCCGCGTGGGGAGACCCAGTACTTC,CASSLVRPRGETQYF
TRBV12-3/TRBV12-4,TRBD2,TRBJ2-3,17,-,TGTGCCAGCAGCACGCCCTTGGGGGGAGGGTCCACAGATACGCAGTATTTT,CASSTPLGGGSTDTQYF
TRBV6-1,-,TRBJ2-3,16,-,TGTGCCAGCAGTGTCCCCGGGACACAAAGCACAGATACGCAGTATTTT,CASSVPGTQSTDTQYF
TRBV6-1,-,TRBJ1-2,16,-,TGTGCCAGCAGTGATCCTAAGGGGCGCTTATCCGATGGCTACACCTTC,CASSDPKGRLSDGYTF
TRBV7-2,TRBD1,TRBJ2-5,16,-,TGTGCCAGCAGCTTAGTCGGGACAGGGGGTCAGGGGACCCAGTACTTC,CASSLVGTGGQGTQYF
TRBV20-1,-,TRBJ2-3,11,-,TGCAGTGTAGGGGTGACAGATACGCAGTATTTT,CSVGVTDTQYF
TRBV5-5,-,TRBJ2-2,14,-,TGTGCCAGCACCTACGGCCCGAACACCGGGGAGCTGTTTTTT,CASTYGPNTGELFF